This passage covers 29 T cell receptor beta chains from one sample sequenced in a study of blood T cell repertoires in COVID-19 (dated by TCRdb to the early 2020s). Library preparation was by the immunoSEQ multiplex PCR assay. TCRdb took over this immuneACCESS table, retaining in-frame rearrangements with V and J assigned. Such tables are incomplete; in checked studies, under half of the missing clones stem from an unresolved V gene, and the remainder is unexplained. The table for this sample lists about 480,000 clones; about nine tenths of them were counted only once. 6.5% to 8.5% of the sample is held by the ten biggest clonotypes. Sequenced sample: PBMCs or T cells enriched from blood (not recorded which). Source of these receptors: an older woman who had recovered from COVID-19.

The chain uses TRBV12-5 and TRBJ2-1, with a tentative D call TRBD1 (7 bases). The germline V and J ends were trimmed by 0 bases and 5 bases, with 17 bases remaining between them. Germline V gene sequence: CDR1 LGHNT, CDR2 FRNRAP. This CDR3 spans 17 amino acids. The CDR3: CASGLVMLEGAHNEQFF. CDR3 bases: TGTGCTAGTGGTTTGGTAATGCTGGAGGGGGCGCACAATGAGCAGTTCTTC.

The V gene is TRBV7-9, the J gene TRBJ1-6, with 8 bases aligning to TRBD1. The CDR3 has 16 residues. The germline V gene encodes CDR1 SEHNR and CDR2 FQNEAQ (reference sequence). V trimming: 5 bases; J trimming: 1 base; junction bases outside the gene matches: 4. The CDR3 is CASSDRGKSYNSPLHF. The CDR3 DNA reads TGTGCCAGCAGCGACAGGGGTAAATCCTATAATTCACCCCTCCACTTT.

The chain uses TRBV28 and TRBJ1-6; TRBD1 is a possible D gene (6 bases). There are 16 residues in the CDR3. Germline lookup yields CDR1 MDHEN and CDR2 SYDVKM. Trimming stripped 7 bases from V and 3 bases from J, with 16 bases between. The CDR3 DNA is TGTGCCAGCACCCGACGACAGGCTTTCTATAATTCACCCCTCCACTTT. This translates into CASTRRQAFYNSPLHF.

V usage is TRBV19 and J usage is TRBJ1-6; TRBD1 agrees at 12 bases. The CDR3 has 14 amino acids. CDR1 and CDR2 from the germline V gene are LNHDA and SQIVND (reference sequence). The V and J ends lost 8 bases and 8 bases, in that order; junction bases with no gene match: 4. The CDR3 protein is CASLGQGADSPLHF. For the CDR3, the DNA is TGTGCCAGTCTGGGACAGGGGGCGGATTCACCCCTCCACTTT.

In its sample, this clone was seen a few times. The genes are TRBV12-3 or TRBV12-4 and TRBJ2-7, with D perhaps matching TRBD1 (6 bases). Trimming removed 3 bases at V and 5 bases at J, with 8 bases between. The CDR3 length is 12 residues. The CDR3 here is CASSFGGDEQYF. Here the CDR3 DNA reads TGTGCCAGCAGTTTTGGGGGCGACGAGCAGTACTTC.

This chain links TRBV7-8 with TRBJ1-1; D is undetermined. Trimming pared 1 base from V and 2 bases from J, leaving 14 bases between. Germline CDR1 SGHVS, CDR2 FQNEAQ. The CDR3 extends over 16 amino acids. CDR3 region: CASSLESHAINTEAFF. The CDR3 coding sequence is TGTGCCAGCAGCTTAGAGAGTCACGCCATTAACACTGAAGCTTTCTTT. Supplemented by reference TRBV7-8 and TRBJ1-1, the full variable domain reads GAGVSQSPRYKVAKRGQDVALRCDPISGHVSLFWYQQALGQGPEFLTYFQNEAQLDKSGLPSDRFFAERPEGSVSTLKIQRTQQEDSAVYLCASSLESHAINTEAFFGQGTRLTVV.

V gene TRBV24-1 combines with J gene TRBJ2-2; D is uncertain. Germline CDR1 KGHDR, CDR2 SFDVKD. The germline V and J ends were trimmed by 4 bases and 0 bases, with 14 bases remaining between them. This CDR3 region has 17 residues. The CDR3 sequence: CATSDQPLISNTGELFF. As DNA, the CDR3 is TGTGCCACCAGTGACCAACCACTTATTTCGAACACCGGGGAGCTGTTTTTT.

This rearrangement joins TRBV4-1 to TRBJ1-2; D remains ambiguous. V was trimmed by 1 base and J by 7 bases, leaving 19 bases between them. From germline, CDR1 is MGHRA and CDR2 YSYEKL. The CDR3 totals 16 residues. The CDR3 region is CASSQGLRGTPSGYTF. The CDR3 DNA sequence: TGCGCCAGCAGCCAAGGGTTGCGAGGCACTCCGTCTGGCTACACCTTC.

On this clone itself: Distinct nucleotide sequences in the sample also encode this CDR3. The chain is built from TRBV6-1 and TRBJ1-2; 7 positions agree with TRBD1. V trimming: 2 bases; J trimming: 0 bases; junction bases outside the gene matches: 6. CDR3 length: 16 residues. Germline CDR1 is MNHNS and CDR2 is SASEGT. DNA for the CDR3: TGTGCCAGCAGTGAATACAGGGGCTCCGCTAACTATGGCTACACCTTC. Its protein is CASSEYRGSANYGYTF.

The chain combines TRBV14 with TRBJ2-5; TRBD1 agrees at 7 bases. The CDR3 has 14 residues. With 4 bases clipped from V and 3 bases from J, the junction kept 5 bases outside the gene matches. From germline, CDR1 is SGHDN and CDR2 FVKESK. CDR3 region: CASSRDTGEETQYF. CDR3 coding DNA: TGTGCCAGCAGCCGGGACACAGGGGAAGAGACCCAGTACTTC. Drawing the rest from reference TRBV14 and TRBJ2-5, the complete variable domain is EAGVTQFPSHSVIEKGQTVTLRCDPISGHDNLYWYRRVMGKEIKFLLHFVKESKQDESGMPNNRFLAERTGGTYSTLKVQPAELEDSGVYFCASSRDTGEETQYFGPGTRLLVL.

The rearrangement uses TRBV6-6 and TRBJ1-1, with 11 bases matching TRBD1. After removal of 6 bases from V and 13 bases from J, the junction contained 4 bases not matched to a gene. Germline V CDR1 and CDR2: MNHNY, SVGAGI (reference sequence). This CDR3 contains 11 residues. Here the CDR3 DNA reads TGTGCCAGCAGCCTGGGACAGGGGGTTTTCTTT. Protein product: CASSLGQGVFF.

The V call is TRBV5-1, the J call TRBJ2-2, with TRBD1 matching over 7 bases. From germline, CDR1 is SGHRS and CDR2 YFSETQ. The CDR3 extends over 16 amino acids. The V and J ends lost 3 bases and 1 base, in that order; junction bases with no gene match: 6. The CDR3: CASSSGGQKNTGELFF. The CDR3 nucleotides are TGCGCCAGCAGCTCTGGGGGACAGAAGAACACCGGGGAGCTGTTTTTT.

J is TRBJ1-1 and V is TRBV3-1 (or the pseudogene TRBV3-2); a weak D match, TRBD1 (5 bases). The CDR3 is 15 amino acids. V lost 1 base to trimming and J lost 3 bases, with 12 bases between them. Per the germline V gene, CDR1 is LGHDT and CDR2 is YNNKEL (reference sequence). The chain's CDR3 is CASSQGGASHTEAFF. The CDR3 DNA reads as TGTGCCAGCAGCCAAGGCGGGGCAAGCCACACTGAAGCTTTCTTT.

In this sample, this clone turned up a few times. The chain employs TRBV24-1 and TRBJ2-1; D is perhaps TRBD2 (5 bases). The V end was cut by 4 bases, the J end by 4 bases, with 10 bases between. CDR3 length: 14 residues. Germline lookup yields CDR1 KGHDR and CDR2 SFDVKD. The CDR3 region is CATSESGEYNEQFF. CDR3 DNA sequence: TGTGCCACCAGTGAAAGCGGCGAGTACAATGAGCAGTTCTTC.

The chain recombines TRBV2 with TRBJ2-3; the match to TRBD2 covers 9 bases. Unmatched junction bases numbered 14, after V lost 4 bases and J lost 0 bases. The CDR3 runs 19 residues. CDR1 is SNHLY and CDR2 is FYNNEI in the germline V gene. The CDR3: CASSAALAGSLSSTDTQYF. CDR3 DNA sequence: TGTGCCAGCAGTGCGGCGCTAGCGGGGTCCCTATCTAGCACAGATACGCAGTATTTT.

The chain carries TRBV25-1 and TRBJ2-7, with 7 bases lining up with TRBD1. This CDR3 has 17 residues. Germline V lookup: CDR1 MGHDK, CDR2 SYGVNS. Germline trimming cut 2 bases from V and 0 bases from J; bases unmatched to any gene: 10. The CDR3, as DNA: TGTGCCAGCAGTGAACCCCACGGGACAGCGGACTCCTACGAGCAGTACGTC. Translation gives CASSEPHGTADSYEQYV.

The chain links TRBV2 to TRBJ2-3; possibly TRBD2 for D (8 bases). Germline V gene sequence: CDR1 SNHLY, CDR2 FYNNEI. Trimming removed 8 bases at V and 2 bases at J, with 17 bases between. This CDR3 comprises 15 residues. CDR3 sequence (DNA): TGTGCCAGCGAGGGGGCTAGCGGGTACACAGATACGCAGTATTTT. The encoded protein is CASEGASGYTDTQYF.

This rearrangement joins TRBV19 to TRBJ2-3; tentatively, D is TRBD1 (8 bases). Trimming took 1 base from V and 3 from J, leaving 20 bases between them. CDR3 length: 18 amino acids. Germline lookup yields CDR1 LNHDA and CDR2 SQIVND (reference sequence). CDR3 coding DNA: TGTGCCAGTAGTATAGGGGCAGGGGGCGGGGGTTGGACAGATACGCAGTATTTT. As protein: CASSIGAGGGGWTDTQYF.

The chain couples TRBV12-2 to TRBJ1-6; TRBD1 was called by the table and not checked on the DNA. TRBV12-2 is termed a pseudogene. The CDR3 contains 14 residues. The CDR3 DNA sequence: TGTGCAAGTCGCTTAGTTGGCCGATCCAGACCCCTCCACTTT. Translated: CASRLVGRSRPLHF.

The chain employs TRBV9 and TRBJ2-3, with D tentatively TRBD2 (7 bases). The ends were cut back, 0 bases at V and 2 bases at J, with 13 bases in the middle. Looked up from germline, CDR1 is SGDLS and CDR2 is YYNGEE. The CDR3 extends over 16 amino acids. The CDR3 coding sequence is TGTGCCAGCAGCGTAGGACGGGGGGACACCACAGATACGCAGTATTTT. Translated, it gives CASSVGRGDTTDTQYF.

This clone was counted a single time. The CDR3 region has the DNA TGTGCCAGCAGTTTAATGGGAGCTAACTATGGCTACACCTTC. Amino acids: CASSLMGANYGYTF. The chain recombines TRBV27 with TRBJ1-2; D not certain. This CDR3 is 14 amino acids long. The V end was cut by 2 bases, the J end by 0 bases, with 7 bases between. CDR1 is MNHEY and CDR2 is SMNVEV in the germline V gene (reference sequence).

The rearrangement links TRBV9 to TRBJ2-1; 8 nucleotides align to TRBD1. Germline loops: CDR1 SGDLS, CDR2 YYNGEE. There are 16 residues in the CDR3. Trimming at V came to 0 bases and at J to 8 bases, leaving 10 bases not matched to a gene. The CDR3 loop is CASSVAIAGGEDEQFF. The DNA of the CDR3 is TGTGCCAGCAGCGTAGCTATAGCAGGGGGCGAAGATGAGCAGTTCTTC. Complete variable domain (other parts from reference TRBV9 and TRBJ2-1): DSGVTQTPKHLITATGQRVTLRCSPRSGDLSVYWYQQSLDQGLQFLIQYYNGEERAKGNILERFSAQQFPDLHSELNLSSLELGDSALYFCASSVAIAGGEDEQFFGPGTRLTVL.

This clone appeared a few times. The CDR3 region is CASSLPTGARSYNEQFF. CDR3 in DNA: TGTGCCAGCAGCTTACCGACAGGGGCACGGTCCTACAATGAGCAGTTCTTC. The chain has TRBV7-8 and TRBJ2-1; 8 positions agree with TRBD1. The germline gives CDR1 SGHVS, CDR2 FQNEAQ. The CDR3 totals 17 residues. The J segment lost 1 base and the V segment lost 2 bases, leaving 7 bases of the junction unmatched.

The chain has TRBV24-1 and TRBJ2-4, with TRBD1 matching 7 bases. With 4 bases clipped from V and 2 bases from J, the junction kept 4 bases outside the gene matches. This CDR3 spans 15 amino acids. Germline V CDR1 and CDR2: KGHDR, SFDVKD. This chain's CDR3 is CATSDPGGTKNIQYF. CDR3 nucleotide sequence: TGTGCCACCAGTGACCCAGGGGGTACCAAAAACATTCAGTACTTC.

The rearrangement uses TRBV14 and TRBJ2-5, with D possibly matching TRBD1 (5 bases). The CDR3 spans 13 residues. Trimming took off 1 base at V and 7 bases at J, with 10 bases between the two ends. Looked up from germline, CDR1 is SGHDN and CDR2 is FVKESK. CDR3 coding DNA: TGTGCCAGCAGCCAAGGGGGCTGGGGGACCCAGTACTTC. This codes for CASSQGGWGTQYF.

V gene TRBV6-5 combines with J gene TRBJ1-1; D is ambiguous. From germline, CDR1 is MNHEY and CDR2 SVGAGI. This CDR3 region has 12 residues. The V end was cut by 7 bases, the J end by 4 bases, with 10 bases between. The CDR3 loop is CASKGEGTEAFF. The CDR3 bases are TGTGCCAGCAAGGGTGAGGGCACTGAAGCTTTCTTT.

The V call is TRBV7-2, the J call TRBJ1-5; 8 nucleotides line up with TRBD1. The CDR3 loop spans 15 amino acids. Germline lookup yields CDR1 SGHTA and CDR2 FQGNSA. V lost 5 bases to trimming and J lost 2 bases; unmatched junction nucleotides: 5. CDR3 protein: CASSLKTGGNQPQHF. The CDR3, as DNA: TGTGCCAGCAGCCTAAAGACAGGGGGCAATCAGCCCCAGCATTTT.

This clone was detected once. This chain joins TRBV24-1 and TRBJ1-2; no definite D call. With 3 bases removed from V and 6 bases from J, the gap between germline ends came to 10 bases. This CDR3 contains 13 residues. CDR1 and CDR2 from the germline V gene are KGHDR and SFDVKD. The CDR3 DNA reads as TGTGCCACCAGTGATCGCGGGGTTCATGGCTACACCTTC. Amino acids: CATSDRGVHGYTF.

This sequence joins TRBV11-3 and TRBJ1-1; D possibly corresponds to TRBD1 (5 bases). V gave up 0 bases and J gave up 1 base, with 9 bases separating them. This CDR3 has 15 amino acids. The germline V gene encodes CDR1 SGHNT and CDR2 YENEEA. The CDR3: CASSLDRGSNTEAFF. DNA for the CDR3: TGTGCCAGCAGCTTAGATCGGGGGTCGAACACTGAAGCTTTCTTT.